Sequencing of this T cell receptor beta chain was carried out in a study of beta chain features in type 1 diabetes. For this clone: Its specificity is unknown.

General observations from the study: Type 1 diabetes patients showed a moderate but significant shortening of TCRB CDR3s in all four CD4+ subsets.

The entirety of the isolated RNA underwent reverse transcription, so expressed TCRB transcripts were sequenced. Sequenced by immunoSEQ multiplex PCR; TCRdb stores in-frame clones only, minus some. The table has 200,000 to 250,000 clones, approximately 16% seen once; the top ten hold 0.07% to 0.095%. The germline gives CDR1 SGHTA, CDR2 FQGTGA. This CDR3 contains 14 residues. V gave up 5 bases and J gave up 5 bases; unmatched junction bases: 3. The chain is built from TRBV7-3 and TRBJ2-5; the match to TRBD1 covers 12 bases. This TCR was sampled from a man aged 25-40 years with type 1 diabetes. Material: naive CD4+ T cells from blood. The CDR3 bases are TGTGCCAGCAGCCCCGGGACAGGGGGCGAGACCCAGTACTTC. As protein: CASSPGTGGETQYF.